Ten or more counts support the clone carrying this TCR beta chain. Its antigen is unknown. The repertoire was sequenced with immunoSEQ multiplex PCR; TCRdb's copy has only in-frame clones and lacks some. The table includes approximately 10,000 clones, 27% detected once. Treatment reported: randomized to nivolumab then ipilimumab (arm A) or the reverse (arm B). This entry is derived from a study of sequential checkpoint blockade in melanoma. In the study overall: Randomization was 1:1 between first-line nivolumab→ipilimumab and ipilimumab→nivolumab. 91 pretreatment tumor DNA samples were TCRβ immunosequenced.

Findings of the study overall: Clinical benefit was about 30 times likelier when tumor T-cell fraction and clonality increased.

Germline CDR1 and CDR2: SGHNT and YENEEA. Trimming shortened V by 1 base and J by 2 bases, and 14 bases separated the two germline ends. The CDR3 length is 16 residues. The sample in question was tumor tissue (inferred from file names), obtained from a patient given nivolumab and ipilimumab in sequence. The gene calls are TRBV11-3 and TRBJ1-2, with D perhaps matching TRBD1 (6 bases). The sequence was collected from a human donor with melanoma. CDR3 protein: CASSLVPGGTNYGYTF. CDR3 in DNA: TGTGCCAGCAGCTTAGTCCCCGGAGGGACAAACTATGGCTACACCTTC.